The sequence of this T cell receptor beta chain was determined in a study of molecular identifiers for immune sequencing clone quantification (dated by TCRdb to 2016 to 2019). Context from the whole study: For a replicate experiment, RNA from roughly 20,000 or 100,000 naive CD8 T cells was divided into five aliquots, and four of the five aliquots were sequenced. CD8 T cells were used in a methods study to benchmark molecular-identifier clustering-based TCR repertoire sequencing (MIDCIRS) and TCR RNA copy counting.

What the authors observed across the whole study: When barcode sub-clustering was omitted, TCR diversity was inflated by chimeric consensus sequences, with chimeras reaching as high as 47%. Spiked-in Jurkat TCR RNA equivalent to a single cell was reported to be detectable even among 850,000 to 1,000,000 naive CD8 T cells. About 3 recovered TCR RNA copies per cell were obtained by modeling, versus about ten by digital PCR, implying a capture efficiency of 25% to 30%. The sizes of highly expanded clones could end up underestimated when identical TCR molecules share a barcode. Clones above 20 RNA copies held over 97% of molecules in CMV-specific effector cells but under 1% in naive cells. The naive libraries included spiked-in Jurkat TCR RNA (under eleven copies' worth), and this Jurkat TCR RNA is not part of the donor repertoire.

CDR3 length: 16 amino acids, cysteine to phenylalanine. Here the CDR3 DNA is all that survives: 48 bases in frame from base 1. The germline V gene supplies CDR1 LGHNA and CDR2 YSLEER. V sheds 1 base and J sheds 0 bases, leaving 13 bases between their ends. This clonotype occurred many times. This clone's antigen is unknown. No base-level quality is on record; no much larger clone is a single base apart. Libraries were built with PCR. TCRdb records NextSeq 500 as the sequencer. Preparation of bulk TCR libraries followed a previously described approach, with the TCR primers listed in Table S5. The Qiagen AllPrep DNA/RNA kit was used to purify total RNA. Before analysis, reads from multiple sequencing runs of one library were combined. From the authors' description of their analysis: Reads were retained only if their TCR constant sequence matched exactly, and those retained reads were trimmed to 150 nt and grouped according to their 12-nt molecular barcodes. Reads within each barcode group were sub-clustered using a 15% Levenshtein threshold, and quality-weighted consensus sequences were constructed for each RNA molecule. Non-functional sequences were discarded, and so were lower-count sequences lying one edit away from another sequence. Barcode sub-clusters with fewer than 20% of the maximum read count were removed, based on fitting two negative binomial distributions. TCRdb's own reprocessing of the public reads used fastp at Q25 and MiXCR and kept productive beta chains. Each CDR3 protein appears once, grouped with its most common genes and DNA. The V and J calls shown here were made by TCRdb, not taken from the authors' results. This sample is represented by approximately 680,000 distinct CDR3 sequences; 25% of them were singletons. The ten largest clonotypes hold 0.78% of the sample.

Naive CD8 T cell libraries were made from approximately 22,000 to 940,000 sorted cells using 10%, 30% or 50% of purified RNA. On a BD FACSAria II, naive CD8 T cells were FACS-sorted as CD8+CD4-CCR7+CD45RA+ and collected into RLT Plus buffer. To test detection sensitivity, Jurkat RNA equal to some 11 TCR copies was added to samples of about 19,000-1,100,000 naive CD8 T cells. CD8 T cells were enriched with RosetteSep CD8+ T Cell Enrichment Cocktail and Ficoll-Paque, followed by ACK red cell lysis. The clonotype comes from a human donor in good health. Some libraries in this study had Jurkat cell RNA spiked in. The material sequenced was naive CD8+ T cells from blood, with Jurkat cell RNA spiked in. This sample's cell subset or site label indicates: FACS-sorted CD8+CD4-CCR7+CD45RA+ naive T cells. The chain is encoded by TRBV4-3 joined to TRBJ2-7; TRBD1 is possibly the D segment (5 matching bases). The CDR3 loop reads CASSQGWQGSSYEQYF. The nucleotide sequence reads TGCGCCAGCAGCCAAGGGTGGCAGGGCAGCTCCTACGAGCAGTACTTC.